Here is one T cell receptor (beta chain) with its context. Method: immunoSEQ multiplex PCR; TCRdb's copy keeps in-frame clones and lacks some. The repertoire holds roughly 230,000 clones, with 80% to 90% as singletons. Trimming took off 3 bases at V and 8 bases at J, with 16 bases between the two ends. CDR1 is MDHEN and CDR2 is SYDVKM in the germline V gene. The CDR3 is 14 residues long. These data are taken from a study of blood T cell repertoires in COVID-19. Across the study: The study counted Cohort 3 donors as recovered given two negative PCRs, clearance, or symptom resolution.

This sequence joins TRBV28 and TRBJ1-2; D gene uncertain. Sequenced: PBMCs or T cells enriched from blood (not recorded which). The clonotype comes from a man under 40 in a cohort exposed to, infected with or recovered from COVID-19 (not recorded which). CDR3: CASSFSWGGRGYTF. The CDR3 DNA is TGTGCCAGCAGTTTTAGCTGGGGAGGGCGGGGCTACACCTTC.